Listed here are 23 T cell receptor beta chains from one sample, sequenced in a study of beta chain features in type 1 diabetes. Study conclusions and caveats: Researchers report that Type 1 diabetes patients had moderately but significantly shorter TCRB CDR3s across all four CD4+ subsets.

The investigators reverse transcribed all of the isolated RNA, so they sequenced expressed TCRB transcripts. Sequencing used immunoSEQ multiplex PCR; TCRdb keeps in-frame clones, though not all of them. The sample shows 600,000 or so clones, 12% of them seen only once. Their recognized antigens are unknown. Sequenced sample: naive CD4+ T cells from blood. These TCRs come from a man aged 25 to 45 with type 1 diabetes.

This clone was seen a handful of times. The gene calls are TRBV10-3 and TRBJ2-2; TRBD1 agrees at 9 bases. Per the germline V gene, CDR1 is ENHRY and CDR2 is SYGVKD. The length of the CDR3 is 15 residues. Unmatched junction bases numbered 10, after V lost 10 bases and J lost 4 bases. CDR3 in DNA: TGTGCCAGCCATCGGACAGGGGTTGTCACCGGGGAGCTGTTTTTT. Protein: CASHRTGVVTGELFF.

The chain links TRBV19 to TRBJ2-6, with a weak D call TRBD1 (6 bases). Germline-derived CDR1 and CDR2 are LNHDA and SQIVND (reference sequence). The CDR3 contains 14 residues. Trimming shortened V by 4 bases and J by 2 bases, and 6 bases separated the two germline ends. In nucleotides, the CDR3 is TGTGCCAGTAGTAGGGGGCCTGGGGCCAACGTCCTGACTTTC. The encoded protein is CASSRGPGANVLTF.

This clone has just a few counts. In the same sample, other DNA sequences code for this CDR3. This chain uses TRBV6-5 with TRBJ2-1, with D perhaps matching TRBD1 (6 bases). V was shortened by 0 bases and J by 4 bases, with 10 bases between the two germline ends. The germline CDR1 and CDR2 sequences are MNHEY and SVGAGI. This CDR3 region has 15 residues. The CDR3 protein is CASSYSTGTYNEQFF. For the CDR3, the DNA is TGTGCCAGCAGTTACTCGACAGGCACTTACAATGAGCAGTTCTTC.

CDR3 nucleotides: TGTGCCAGCAGCTCCTGGACAGGGGCCAGCTCCTATAATTCACCCCTCCACTTT. It translates to CASSSWTGASSYNSPLHF. The chain combines TRBV5-8 with TRBJ1-6, with 9 bases identical to TRBD1. Germline V CDR1 and CDR2: SGHTS, YDEGEE. The junction had 7 bases not matched to a gene; V was cut back by 3 bases and J by 0 bases. This CDR3 contains 18 residues.

This clone has just a few counts. The gene calls are TRBV28 and TRBJ2-7; 8 bases match TRBD2. V dropped 9 bases and J dropped 0; count of bases not matched to a gene: 10. CDR1 is MDHEN, CDR2 SYDVKM, per germline. CDR3 length: 15 residues. The CDR3 DNA reads TGTGCCAGTAATACAGCGGGGGCCTCCTCCTACGAGCAGTACTTC. Translating gives CASNTAGASSYEQYF. Using reference TRBV28 and TRBJ2-7 for the parts outside the CDR3, the full variable domain is DVKVTQSSRYLVKRTGEKVFLECVQDMDHENMFWYRQDPGLGLRLIYFSYDVKMKEKGDIPEGYSVSREKKERFSLILESASTNQTSMYLCASNTAGASSYEQYFGPGTRLTVT.

This clone was picked up a small number of times. The V call is TRBV2, the J call TRBJ1-2, with D possibly being TRBD1 (5 bases). V was trimmed by 8 bases and J by 5 bases, leaving 18 bases between them. Germline values: CDR1 SNHLY, CDR2 FYNNEI. The CDR3 is 14 amino acids. The CDR3 loop is CASRPGRGYYGYTF. The CDR3 nucleotides read TGTGCCAGCCGTCCCGGACGGGGCTATTATGGCTACACCTTC.

The rearrangement uses TRBV7-3 and TRBJ1-1; weak D call: TRBD1 (5 bases). Trimming pared 7 bases from V and 3 bases from J, leaving 12 bases between. This CDR3 has 13 amino acids. Germline V gives CDR1 SGHTA, CDR2 FQGTGA. CDR3 coding DNA: TGTGCCAGCAAGGAGGGGATGGACACTGAAGCTTTCTTT. Its protein is CASKEGMDTEAFF.

The table lists this clone with a few counts. The J gene is TRBJ1-6, the V gene TRBV4-3, with D perhaps matching TRBD1 (6 bases). From germline, CDR1 is LGHNA and CDR2 YSLEER. The V and J ends lost 3 bases and 6 bases respectively, with 18 bases between them. There are 17 residues in the CDR3. This CDR3 reads CASSQWSDRKSNSPLHF. The CDR3 bases are TGCGCCAGCAGCCAGTGGAGCGACAGGAAAAGTAATTCACCCCTCCACTTT.

This clone occurred a few times. This chain links TRBV5-6 with TRBJ1-5, with a weak D call TRBD1 (5 bases). Germline V lookup: CDR1 SGHDT, CDR2 YYEEEE. The length of the CDR3 is 14 residues. V gave up 4 bases and J gave up 2 bases, with 10 bases separating them. CDR3 in amino acids: CASSQGWGNQPQHF. DNA of the CDR3: TGTGCCAGCAGCCAGGGATGGGGCAATCAGCCCCAGCATTTT.

Only a few counts were recorded for this clone. The J gene is TRBJ1-3, the V gene TRBV19, with a possible D match to TRBD1 (5 bases). V was pared by 5 bases and J by 0 bases, with 11 bases between. This CDR3 region has 15 residues. CDR1 LNHDA and CDR2 SQIVND come from the germline V gene (reference sequence). As DNA, the CDR3 is TGTGCCAGTAGTCAGCAGGGAAGCTCTGGAAACACCATATATTTT. This sequence encodes CASSQQGSSGNTIYF.

A few counts support this clone. V and J are TRBV29-1 and TRBJ1-4; no definite D call. From germline, CDR1 is SQVTM and CDR2 ANQGSEA. Trimming took 0 bases from V and 13 from J, leaving 12 bases between them. There are 12 residues in the CDR3. As DNA, the CDR3 is TGCAGCGTTGAAGATAGCGGGGAGAGACTGTTTTTT. Its translation: CSVEDSGERLFF.

The J gene is TRBJ2-1, the V gene TRBV6-5; TRBD1 might be the D (6 bases). The V gene's germline CDR1 is MNHEY and CDR2 SVGAGI. V lost 0 bases and J lost 9, with 18 bases in between. There are 16 residues in the CDR3. The CDR3 DNA sequence: TGTGCCAGCAGTTACTCGTCAGGGGACCAGGGCAGTGAGCAGTTCTTC. Translating gives CASSYSSGDQGSEQFF.

This clone was observed a handful of times. The chain combines TRBV29-1 with TRBJ1-2; tentatively, D is TRBD1 (5 bases). Trimming left V 4 bases short and J 8 bases short, with 14 bases between. Germline CDR1 and CDR2: SQVTM and ANQGSEA. This CDR3 contains 12 residues. CDR3 residues: CSVARAPEGYTF. CDR3 sequence (DNA): TGCAGCGTTGCCAGGGCACCGGAAGGCTACACCTTC.

The sample holds a few counts of this clone. The chain is built from TRBV28 and TRBJ2-1, with a possible D match to TRBD2 (5 bases). This CDR3 spans 13 amino acids. Per germline, CDR1 MDHEN and CDR2 SYDVKM. Between the trimmed V and J ends, which lost 9 bases and 5 bases, there was a span of 14 bases. The CDR3 DNA reads TGTGCCAGTACTAGAGCCGATCACAATGAGCAGTTCTTC. It translates to CASTRADHNEQFF.

The chain joins TRBV6-1 to TRBJ2-5; TRBD1 is a possible D gene (6 bases). The length of the CDR3 is 18 residues. Germline V lookup: CDR1 MNHNS, CDR2 SASEGT. Trimming pared 4 bases from V and 4 bases from J, leaving 25 bases between. CDR3 in amino acids: CASSGTTGLRTGRETQYF. DNA for the CDR3: TGTGCCAGCAGTGGAACAACAGGGCTACGAACCGGAAGAGAGACCCAGTACTTC.

The rearrangement links TRBV2 to TRBJ1-5; perhaps TRBD1 as D (6 bases). Germline values: CDR1 SNHLY, CDR2 FYNNEI. Deletions cut 1 base from V and 3 bases from J, with 10 bases between. This CDR3 is built from 15 residues. DNA of the CDR3: TGTGCCAGCAGTGAAGTGGACAGACTCAATCAGCCCCAGCATTTT. Amino acid sequence: CASSEVDRLNQPQHF.

The V gene is TRBV7-3, the J gene TRBJ1-1; weak D call: TRBD1 (6 bases). Germline V CDR1 and CDR2: SGHTA, FQGTGA. V lost 6 bases, J lost 1 base, and 9 bases lay in between. The length of the CDR3 is 13 residues. CDR3 in amino acids: CASSRTANTEAFF. In nucleotides, the CDR3 is TGTGCCAGCAGTCGGACAGCGAACACTGAAGCTTTCTTT.

The chain joins TRBV5-1 to TRBJ2-3; D remains ambiguous. Per the germline V gene, CDR1 is SGHRS and CDR2 is YFSETQ. The V and J ends lost 4 bases and 0 bases respectively, with 12 bases between them. CDR3 length: 15 amino acids. CDR3 region: CASSRAPPSTDTQYF. CDR3 bases: TGCGCCAGCAGCAGGGCCCCTCCTAGCACAGATACGCAGTATTTT.

This clone came up a few times. The chain links TRBV4-3 to TRBJ2-2; D gene unclear. The V end was cut by 3 bases, the J end by 5 bases, with 16 bases between. This CDR3 spans 16 amino acids. Germline CDR1 reads LGHNA; CDR2 reads YSLEER. CDR3 coding DNA: TGCGCCAGCAGCCAGGGCGACATGACTCGGACCGGGGAGCTGTTTTTT. This translates into CASSQGDMTRTGELFF.

This clone was seen a handful of times. This chain uses TRBV5-1 with TRBJ1-6; D is ambiguous. The V and J ends lost 0 bases and 5 bases respectively, with 12 bases between them. The CDR3 loop spans 16 amino acids. Germline V CDR1 and CDR2: SGHRS, YFSETQ. This CDR3 is CASSLAETADNSPLHF. CDR3 DNA sequence: TGCGCCAGCAGCTTGGCTGAGACGGCTGATAATTCACCCCTCCACTTT.

Comment on this clone: The junction departs from germline at one end; a sequencing error may be responsible. V gene TRBV2 combines with J gene TRBJ2-7, with 8 nucleotides matching TRBD1. The germline V gene has CDR1 SNHLY and CDR2 FYNNEI. This CDR3 contains 13 residues. CDR3 sequence (DNA): TGTGCCAGCAGAGAAGGGACAGGTGACGAGCAGTACTTC. This translates into CASREGTGDEQYF.

This clone showed up just a few times. The chain recombines TRBV5-6 with TRBJ2-2; D unclear. This CDR3 has 18 residues. The germline V gene encodes CDR1 SGHDT and CDR2 YYEEEE. The V end was cut by 0 bases, the J end by 5 bases, with 20 bases between. The CDR3 here is CASSLAESGRRVTGELFF. In nucleotides, the CDR3 is TGTGCCAGCAGCTTGGCCGAGAGTGGGCGACGGGTAACCGGGGAGCTGTTTTTT.

Only a few counts were recorded for this clone. The V call is TRBV6-1, the J call TRBJ1-5; the D gene is possibly TRBD1 (5 bases). The CDR3 covers 15 residues. Trimming took 7 bases from V and 0 from J, leaving 13 bases between them. Germline CDR1 is MNHNS and CDR2 is SASEGT. The CDR3 DNA reads as TGTGCCAGCAAGGACATCGAAGGTAGCAATCAGCCCCAGCATTTT. Translation: CASKDIEGSNQPQHF.